This T cell receptor beta chain stems from a study of tumor-infiltrating lymphocytes in oesophageal squamous cell carcinoma. Germline lookup yields CDR1 SGHVS and CDR2 FNYEAQ. The CDR3 totals 16 residues. TCRdb re-derived calls from the reads in MiXCR, one entry per CDR3 protein. The table has approximately 11,000 distinct CDR3 sequences, about three fifths seen once. The V call is TRBV7-6, the J call TRBJ2-3; 9 bases align to TRBD1. The end of the DNA is better explained by TRBJ2-1, so the J call may be wrong. Material: blood. This clonotype originated in a female donor with esophageal squamous cell carcinoma. The DNA for the CDR3 is TGTGCCAGCAGCCAGACCAGGGACAGGGTAAGGAATGAGCAGTTCTTC. This translates into CASSQTRDRVRNEQFF.